Included here is one TCR beta chain sequence, with context. The target of this receptor is not known. This entry belongs to a study of cytomegalovirus exposure and HLA in healthy donors (TCRdb year 2017). Notes on the research overall: An earlier analysis of some 600 of the donors reported over 250 Gb of sequence data and around 100 million unique TCR beta sequences obtained from approximately 180 million T cells. In addition to the first cohort of approximately 670 subjects, a separate validation cohort of approximately 110 different subjects was used. Roughly 300 gigabases of sequencing data and approximately 85 million unique TCR sequences were included in an early release covering 550 to 800 HLA-typed donors. In the later analysis, no new phenotypic data were used to find candidate immune exposures; instead, reliance was placed on TCR beta sequences and their occurrence across donors. HLA typing covered class I and class II loci at four-digit resolution. Of the 350 to 400 genotyped donors, approximately 83% fell in the genetic ancestry cluster associated with self-reported Caucasian donors. In an earlier analysis of 587 of the donors, high-throughput TCR beta sequencing was used to judge whether each TCR beta V gene segment behaved as functional or pseudogenic. A later analysis re-analyzed previously published TCR beta repertoires from approximately 700 donors and added high-resolution HLA genotyping to study TCR occurrence patterns. Genome-wide SNP genotypes for about three fifths of the roughly 700 donors were used in a later genetic analysis, which treated that subset as a discovery cohort. The study combined high-throughput TCR immunosequencing, statistical association of individual TCRs with disease status, and machine learning to predict cytomegalovirus infection status. All discovery cohort repertoires had been generated using a single sequencing platform. Because of strong linkage in the cohort, 5 or 6 DR-DQ haplotypes were treated as single units for association and clustering. The aim of the study was to test whether cataloging public T cell receptors could identify signatures of past pathogen exposure. The study profiled the T cell repertoires of 500 to 800 subjects by immunosequencing and related them to cytomegalovirus serostatus. Alongside the repertoire data, information on donor age, sex, ethnicity and CMV serostatus was compiled. Among about 400 genotyped donors of the cohort, an average of around 250,000 unique TCR beta nucleotide sequences was sequenced per donor, of which 15% to 20% were non-productive. The number of donors typed differed by locus, with 629-630 for A, B, C, DRB1 and DQB1, around 560 for DQA1, 600 to 610 for DPA1, and some 440 for DPB1. Broad study findings and their caveats: The classifier was reported to diagnose cytomegalovirus status with high specificity and sensitivity in both the original cohort and the validation cohort. In the study, around 150 TCR beta chains were listed as associated with cytomegalovirus. HLA typing was unavailable for some donors at each locus, so association tests used only the typed subset. Specific HLA alleles were associated with more than 15,000 TCR beta sequences at a false discovery rate of 0.05 in a later analysis. When HLA alleles, especially DR and DQ, strongly co-occurred, TCR associations were difficult to assign to individual alleles. Only TCR beta chains were sequenced in this cohort, and the absence of alpha or paired-chain data limited detectable features. Because counts were too low, some 16 rarely observed V segments, including chromosome 9 orphons, were excluded from the earlier analysis of 500 to 700 of the donors. According to a later genetic analysis, donors in an Asian-associated ancestry cluster had fewer N-insertions in productive TCRs than the roughly 700-donor mean. In a later analysis, HLA-associated TCR beta chains showed more clonal expansion and lower generation probabilities than non-associated chains that were equally common. Immune exposure information for the cohort was limited to CMV serostatus. In vitro tests confirmed that a few of the cytomegalovirus-associated TCR beta chains recognize cytomegalovirus antigens. Correlated functional status among segregating V segments might be attributable to linkage disequilibrium, but an unknown experimental factor could not be ruled out. Some IMGT-functional V segments, including TRBV6-2 and TRBV6-3, could not be distinguished by the 87-base-pair reads and were therefore excluded. A further reported finding was that TCR beta sequences accurately predicted the HLA-A and HLA-B alleles for most subjects in the first cohort. In a later analysis, the rate of TCR association differed among HLA loci, with DRB1 alleles having the most associated TCRs and HLA-C alleles having the fewest. A cluster of highly shared sequence variants was judged likely to be a technical artifact of the sequencing pipeline. The authors suggested that the approach could potentially be generalized to other disease states and immunological phenotypes. The presence/absence analyses assumed that sequencing depth was roughly uniform across donors, and that assumption may not be true. An association between a missense DCLRE1C variant and V-gene and J-gene trimming of TCR beta chains was found in a later genetic analysis and replicated in an independent cohort. A later analysis reported that several top co-occurrence clusters appeared linked to parvovirus B19, influenza, CMV and Epstein-Barr virus. A later analysis found that most CMV-associated TCR beta chains appeared HLA-restricted, with HLA associations seemingly driven largely by CMV exposure. Across donors, most TCR sequences were observed very rarely, whereas some public TCRs were present in many individuals. In an earlier analysis of about 600 of the donors, most TCR beta V segments appeared in productive rearrangements about 90% or about 30% of the time, broadly matching IMGT annotations.

The library was prepared using the immunoSEQ multiplex PCR assay. A mixture of 60 forward primers for TCR Vbeta segments and 13 reverse primers for TCR Jbeta segments was used in the multiplex PCR. The CDR3 region of rearranged TCR beta genes was amplified from genomic DNA with a multiplex PCR assay. Amplified TCR beta libraries were sequenced as 87-base-pair reads on the Illumina HiSeq System. The authors' analysis ran thus. A later analysis counted around 72 million unique TCR beta chains across the 666 repertoires, and 10 million to 11 million of these chains were shared by at least two donors. To remove PCR and sequencing errors, raw reads were error-corrected and collapsed into unique sequences using a nearest-neighbor algorithm that merged closely related sequences. CDR3 sequences were aligned to IMGT reference sequences to assign V, D and J gene segments. For a sequence to be retained, a match of at least six nucleotides to both a V gene segment and a J gene segment was required. A rearrangement counted as productive if the CDR3 had no stop codons and remained in frame with V and J, and every other rearrangement counted as non-productive. Following IMGT convention, CDR3 was defined as the stretch from the second conserved V-encoded cysteine up to the conserved J-encoded phenylalanine. The earlier analysis of 450 to 750 of the donors excluded any sequence lacking an unambiguous match to a single V gene segment. In an earlier analysis of around 600 of the donors, V segments were called functional above 56.7% productive rearrangements and were called segregating when the between-donor standard deviation exceeded 5%. A statistical classification framework was built for diagnosing cytomegalovirus status from the catalog of TCR beta chain sequences. A later analysis assigned V and J genes by comparing TCR nucleotide sequences with IMGT/GENE-DB human TR gene sequences. Using the TCRdist pipeline, a later analysis assigned CDR3 sequences along with most-parsimonious VDJ recombination scenarios. In a later analysis, each TCR beta chain was defined by its CDR3 amino acid sequence together with its V-gene family, and reads lacking a unique V-gene family were excluded. To address suspected cross-contamination and a sequencing artifact, a later analysis removed over 500 highly shared, low-generation-probability nucleotide sequences. A later analysis calculated a clonal expansion index for each public chain from normalized within-repertoire ranks of inferred template counts. A later analysis computed generation probabilities with a VDJ recombination model fitted to out-of-frame rearrangements, and checked the results against IGoR. Hypergeometric tests were used in a later analysis to score TCR-TCR, TCR-HLA and TCR-CMV co-occurrence, with a repertoire-size bias correction applied to the TCR pairs. A later analysis estimated false discovery rates by permuting HLA or CMV assignments 20 times. In a later analysis, co-occurring TCRs were grouped with DBSCAN, and TCRdist sequence similarity was added when clustering was performed within HLA-allele-positive subsets. Co-occurrence clustering excluded repertoires with fewer than 30,000 or more than 120,000 public chains, plus five with anomalous nucleotide sharing. The table was pulled from immuneACCESS by TCRdb, which kept in-frame rearrangements only. Such tables lose some clones; where checked, under half of the loss comes from unresolved V genes, and the rest has no known cause. That table furnishes V, J and clone size, whereas the DNA furnished D and trimming. For this sample, the table gives some 83,000 clones. Around 1.1% of the sample lies in the top ten.

In total, around 600 healthy bone marrow donors made up the cohort. All cohort members were sampled while nominally healthy, although unrecorded immune exposures were likely present. The donor was CMV seronegative and belonged to the group of around 350 seronegative cohort members. Every donor gave a peripheral blood sample, and the peripheral blood mononuclear cells from that sample were used for TCR beta sequencing. Genomic DNA was extracted from the blood cell samples with the Qiagen DNeasy Blood Extraction Kit. Inclusive of the bounding cysteine and phenylalanine, the CDR3 is 17 residues long. Here the CDR3 DNA is all that survives: 51 bases in frame from base 1. Taken from the germline V gene, the CDR1 and CDR2 loops are SGHTA and FQGNSA. Trimming removed 1 base from V and 4 bases from J, leaving 18 bases between the germline ends.

This TCR came from a woman in her 30s in good health and CMV-seronegative. Specimen: PBMCs. The V gene is TRBV7-2 and the J gene is TRBJ2-3; the D gene is possibly TRBD2, with 7 bases matching. The DNA reads as follows: TGTGCCAGCAGCTTAGGGGGGGCCAGCGGGGTGTCAGATACGCAGTATTTT. Its protein product is CASSLGGASGVSDTQYF.